This TCR beta chain was found in a study of T cells after yellow fever vaccination. This clonotype was detected only a few times. TCRdb re-derived calls from the 5' RACE reads in MiXCR, one entry per CDR3 protein. The sample comprises around 67,000 distinct CDR3 sequences, roughly 6.9% of which are singletons, and roughly a third rests with the top ten. The CDR3 is 15 amino acids. Germline CDR1 SGHTA, CDR2 FQGTGA. V lost 5 bases, J lost 4 bases, and 3 bases stayed unmatched. The sequence was collected from a man younger than 35 who received the YFV17D yellow fever vaccine. This chain connects TRBV7-3 to TRBJ2-1, with 12 bases that match TRBD2. Sequences were derived from CD8+ T cells sorted from PBMCs, sampled about 5 days after the first yellow fever vaccination. The DNA of the CDR3 is TGTGCCAGCAGCCCTGGACTAGCGGGGTACAATGAGCAGTTCTTC. It specifies CASSPGLAGYNEQFF.